What follows are 22 T cell receptor beta chains derived from one specimen sequenced in a study of cytomegalovirus exposure and HLA in healthy donors. Primers for the PCR totalled 60 Vbeta and 13 Jbeta. Libraries were prepared by immunoSEQ multiplex PCR; TCRdb keeps only in-frame clonotypes and omits some of them. The profile shows approximately 180,000 clones, around 80% of them singletons. The sample consisted of PBMCs. The receptors stem from a middle-aged woman in good health and CMV-seronegative.

This clone was seen just once. This rearrangement joins TRBV2 to TRBJ1-4; a weak D match, TRBD1 (5 bases). The CDR3 loop spans 13 amino acids. Germline assignment: CDR1 SNHLY and CDR2 FYNNEI. V shed 4 bases and J shed 3 bases, with 6 bases lying between them. The DNA of the CDR3 is TGTGCCAGCAGTGGACAGCCTAATGAAAAACTGTTTTTT. This translates into CASSGQPNEKLFF.

This clone was seen a few times. The V and J genes are TRBV6-6 and TRBJ2-6; D is perhaps TRBD1 (5 bases). The CDR3 contains 13 residues. CDR1 is MNHNY, CDR2 SVGAGI, per germline (reference sequence). V lost 8 bases, J lost 4 bases, and 9 bases lay in between. The CDR3 is CASGAPGANVLTF. CDR3 DNA sequence: TGTGCCAGCGGGGCTCCGGGGGCCAACGTCCTGACTTTC.

This clone occurred once. The chain has TRBV4-3 and TRBJ1-1; D unresolved. Trimming pared 4 bases from V and 5 bases from J, leaving 11 bases between. CDR1 is LGHNA, CDR2 YSLEER, per germline. The CDR3 has 13 amino acids. The CDR3 region is CASSRYSGTEAFF. CDR3 coding DNA: TGCGCCAGCAGCCGCTACTCGGGGACTGAAGCTTTCTTT.

The chain couples TRBV6-1 to TRBJ1-1; 7 bases align to TRBD1. The CDR3 has 15 residues. V shed 5 bases and J 0 bases; nucleotides not matched to a gene: 6. Germline-derived CDR1 and CDR2 are MNHNS and SASEGT. The CDR3 region is CASSSRGQLNTEAFF. The CDR3 DNA reads as TGTGCCAGCAGTTCCCGGGGACAGCTGAACACTGAAGCTTTCTTT.

The gene calls are TRBV7-6 and TRBJ1-3; tentative D call: TRBD1 (5 bases). The CDR3 has 15 amino acids. The V and J ends lost 1 base and 13 bases respectively, with 20 bases between them. The germline V gene encodes CDR1 SGHVS and CDR2 FNYEAQ. The CDR3 nucleotides read TGTGCCAGCAGCTTAGGACAGAAACCCCCCTCTTCGATATATTTT. Residues: CASSLGQKPPSSIYF. Full variable domain (rest looked up from reference TRBV7-6 and TRBJ1-3): GAGVSQSPRYKVTKRGQDVALRCDPISGHVSLYWYRQALGQGPEFLTYFNYEAQQDKSGLPNDRFSAERPEGSISTLTIQRTEQRDSAMYRCASSLGQKPPSSIYFGEGSWLTVV.

This chain joins TRBV5-4 and TRBJ2-1, with D possibly matching TRBD2 (6 bases). Trimming removed 4 bases at V and 2 bases at J, with 13 bases between. The CDR3 consists of 15 residues. Per germline, CDR1 SGHNT and CDR2 YYREEE (reference sequence). The CDR3 loop is CASSPRLETYNEQFF. The CDR3 DNA is TGTGCCAGCAGCCCCCGACTAGAGACCTACAATGAGCAGTTCTTC.

This clone showed up just once. This sequence joins TRBV15 and TRBJ1-2; TRBD1 matches 7 bases. This CDR3 has 14 amino acids. Losses at the gene ends were 10 bases for V and 1 base for J; bases not matched to a gene: 9. The germline CDR1 and CDR2 sequences are LNHNV and YYDKDF (reference sequence). The CDR3 coding sequence is TGTGCCATTGGCGGGGACAGCCTTAACTATGGCTACACCTTC. Its translation is CAIGGDSLNYGYTF.

The chain has TRBV2 and TRBJ1-1; D is undetermined. CDR1 is SNHLY and CDR2 is FYNNEI in the germline V gene. This CDR3 is 13 amino acids long. V shed 5 bases and J shed 6 bases, with 13 bases lying between them. The CDR3 sequence: CASSPGRYSEAFF. The CDR3 coding sequence is TGTGCCAGCAGTCCCGGTCGGTACTCTGAAGCTTTCTTT.

This clone was detected a few times. The chain has TRBV6-5 and TRBJ2-1; D unresolved. The V end lost 0 bases, the J end lost 7 bases, and 7 bases lay between the germline ends. Germline V CDR1 and CDR2: MNHEY, SVGAGI. This CDR3 contains 13 residues. The CDR3 DNA follows: TGTGCCAGCAGTTACTCAGTCGGGAATGAGCAGTTCTTC. Its translation: CASSYSVGNEQFF.

The J gene is TRBJ2-3, the V gene TRBV14; D possibly corresponds to TRBD2 (6 bases). The ends were cut back, 3 bases at V and 4 bases at J, with 8 bases in the middle. The CDR3 consists of 13 residues. From germline, CDR1 is SGHDN and CDR2 FVKESK. This CDR3 is CASSQGGADTQYF. The CDR3, as DNA: TGTGCCAGCAGCCAGGGGGGAGCAGATACGCAGTATTTT.

This clone has more than one count but fewer than ten. The rearrangement joins TRBV30 to TRBJ1-5, with D possibly being TRBD1 (5 bases). Germline-derived CDR1 and CDR2 are GTSNPN and SVGIG (reference sequence). V lost 0 bases and J lost 10, with 13 bases in between. The length of the CDR3 is 13 residues. CDR3 in amino acids: CAWSVGDGKPQHF. CDR3 bases: TGTGCCTGGAGTGTAGGGGATGGGAAACCCCAGCATTTT.

The V and J genes are TRBV6-6 and TRBJ1-1; 8 nucleotides match TRBD1. CDR3 length: 14 amino acids. CDR1 is MNHNY, CDR2 SVGAGI, per germline (reference sequence). The trim removed 2 bases at V and 1 base at J, leaving 0 bases unmatched. CDR3 coding DNA: TGTGCCAGCAGTTACGGGACAGGGAACACTGAAGCTTTCTTT. Its translation is CASSYGTGNTEAFF.

Only a few counts were recorded for this clone. The chain joins TRBV5-6 to TRBJ1-2, with a weak D call TRBD1 (5 bases). From germline, CDR1 is SGHDT and CDR2 YYEEEE. This CDR3 has 13 residues. Trimming pared 6 bases from V and 4 bases from J, leaving 13 bases between. The CDR3 reads CASILGAAYGYTF. The CDR3 DNA reads as TGTGCCAGCATTCTAGGGGCAGCCTATGGCTACACCTTC. Together with reference TRBV5-6 and TRBJ1-2, the CDR3 gives the full variable domain: DAGVTQSPTHLIKTRGQQVTLRCSPKSGHDTVSWYQQALGQGPQFIFQYYEEEERQRGNFPDRFSGHQFPNYSSELNVNALLLGDSALYLCASILGAAYGYTFGSGTRLTVV.

This sequence joins TRBV5-1 and TRBJ2-5, with 10 bases that match TRBD2. Germline CDR1 is SGHRS and CDR2 is YFSETQ. V lost 4 bases, J lost 5 bases, and 11 bases stayed unmatched. The CDR3 covers 16 residues. CDR3 nucleotide sequence: TGCGCCAGCAGCCGTTCTAGCGGGAGCGGCGCGGAGACCCAGTACTTC. Translation gives CASSRSSGSGAETQYF.

This clone appeared once. The V call is TRBV11-3, the J call TRBJ1-1, with D uncertain. The CDR3 sequence is 17 residues long. V lost 5 bases and J lost 3, with 22 bases in between. Per germline, CDR1 SGHNT and CDR2 YENEEA. CDR3 DNA: TGTGCCAGCAGCGGACCGCGGGTGCGAAACTGGGACACTGAAGCTTTCTTT. Amino acids: CASSGPRVRNWDTEAFF.

The rearrangement links TRBV11-3 to TRBJ2-4, with D uncertain. V lost 5 bases and J 5 bases, leaving 7 bases between the germline ends. Germline values: CDR1 SGHNT, CDR2 YENEEA. The CDR3 is made up of 12 amino acids. Here the CDR3 DNA reads TGTGCCAGCAGCCCCTCCCAAAACATTCAGTACTTC. It codes for CASSPSQNIQYF.

The rearrangement uses TRBV11-2 and TRBJ2-5; the D gene is possibly TRBD1 (6 bases). The V end was cut by 3 bases, the J end by 1 base, with 15 bases between. The CDR3 has 16 amino acids. Germline CDR1 is SGHAT and CDR2 is FQNNGV. The chain's CDR3 is CASSFTGTIGQETQYF. As DNA, the CDR3 is TGTGCCAGCAGCTTCACCGGGACAATCGGCCAAGAGACCCAGTACTTC.

This clone was observed a few times. V is TRBV2 and J is TRBJ1-4, with D tentatively TRBD1 (5 bases). This CDR3 spans 12 amino acids. V was clipped by 7 bases and J by 6 bases, with 9 bases between them. Germline V gene lookup returns CDR1 SNHLY and CDR2 FYNNEI. DNA of the CDR3: TGTGCCAGCAACAGGTTCGATGAAAAACTGTTTTTT. Protein sequence: CASNRFDEKLFF.

There are many counts of this clone. This chain joins TRBV7-9 and TRBJ1-4, with a weak D call TRBD1 (5 bases). Germline V CDR1 and CDR2: SEHNR, FQNEAQ (reference sequence). The CDR3 extends over 13 amino acids. V gave up 0 bases and J gave up 7 bases, with 6 bases separating them. The CDR3 DNA reads as TGTGCCAGCAGCTTAGCCAGGGTTGAAAAACTGTTTTTT. Translated, it gives CASSLARVEKLFF.

This sequence joins TRBV19 and TRBJ2-1; the D gene is possibly TRBD1 (5 bases). Trimming pared 2 bases from V and 12 bases from J, leaving 14 bases between. Germline CDR1 and CDR2: LNHDA and SQIVND (reference sequence). The CDR3 totals 13 residues. The DNA for the CDR3 is TGTGCCAGTAGTATAAGGGGCGACAGAACGCAGTTCTTC. It specifies CASSIRGDRTQFF. Full variable domain (rest looked up from reference TRBV19 and TRBJ2-1): DGGITQSPKYLFRKEGQNVTLSCEQNLNHDAMYWYRQDPGQGLRLIYYSQIVNDFQKGDIAEGYSVSREKKESFPLTVTSAQKNPTAFYLCASSIRGDRTQFFGPGTRLTVL.

This chain connects TRBV5-8 to TRBJ1-2; D call uncertain. The CDR3 covers 11 residues. The V end lost 6 bases, the J end lost 8 bases, and 11 bases lay between the germline ends. Germline V gene lookup returns CDR1 SGHTS and CDR2 YDEGEE. The CDR3 here is CASTVTGGYTF. Written as DNA, the CDR3 is TGTGCCAGCACGGTGACGGGAGGCTACACCTTC. Based on the CDR3 plus reference TRBV5-8 and TRBJ1-2, the full variable domain is EAGVTQSPTHLIKTRGQQATLRCSPISGHTSVYWYQQALGLGLQFLLWYDEGEERNRGNFPPRFSGRQFPNYSSELNVNALELEDSALYLCASTVTGGYTFGSGTRLTVV.

V is TRBV15 and J is TRBJ1-2; no definite D call. The CDR3 has 13 residues. Trimming took off 1 base at V and 8 bases at J, with 11 bases between the two ends. Germline V gene sequence: CDR1 LNHNV, CDR2 YYDKDF (reference sequence). CDR3 DNA sequence: TGTGCCACCAGCAGAGCCCCGGGAGAGGGCTACACCTTC. Its translation is CATSRAPGEGYTF. The whole variable domain, remainder taken from reference TRBV15 and TRBJ1-2, is DAMVIQNPRYQVTQFGKPVTLSCSQTLNHNVMYWYQQKSSQAPKLLFHYYDKDFNNEADTPDNFQSRRPNTSFCFLDIRSPGLGDTAMYLCATSRAPGEGYTFGSGTRLTVV.